The next 28 T cell receptor beta chains were all read from a single sample in a study of Graves' ophthalmopathy and Graves' hyperthyroidism. Amplification from RNA transcripts yielded the TCR beta CDR3 regions. RT-PCR was first run with HTBI primers, then multiplex PCR in a second round. One entry per CDR3 protein results from TCRdb running MiXCR on the multiplex PCR reads. The sample lists some 380,000 distinct CDR3 sequences, approximately 15% occurring once. Specimen: peripheral blood. Source of these receptors: a woman in her late teens or twenties with stable Graves' hyperthyroidism.

Remarks on this clonotype: One junction end disagrees with the germline gene, perhaps due to a read error. The chain recombines TRBV11-1 with TRBJ1-1; 10 bases map to TRBD1. CDR1 SGHAT and CDR2 FQDESV come from the germline V gene (reference sequence). The CDR3 is 16 amino acids. CDR3 sequence (DNA): TGTACCAGCAGATATTCCGGGACAGGGGTTGGCACTGAAGCTTTCTTT. This sequence encodes CTSRYSGTGVGTEAFF.

This clonotype was detected many times. The CDR3 protein is CATQGAKTEAFF. CDR3 DNA sequence: TGTGCCACCCAGGGGGCAAAGACTGAAGCTTTCTTT. This rearrangement joins TRBV24-1 to TRBJ1-1; TRBD1 agrees at 8 bases. The CDR3 covers 12 residues. Germline V CDR1 and CDR2: KGHDR, SFDVKD. V dropped 9 bases and J dropped 5; count of bases not matched to a gene: 4.

In its sample, this clonotype was seen many times. The genes are TRBV12-3 or TRBV12-4 and TRBJ1-6, with unresolved D. The CDR3 is 14 residues long. The germline V and J ends were trimmed by 0 bases and 11 bases, with 11 bases remaining between them. The chain's CDR3 is CASSLATPVAPLHF. The DNA for the CDR3 is TGTGCCAGCAGTTTAGCCACTCCGGTTGCACCCCTCCACTTT.

This clonotype came up a few times. A read error may explain this, as a much larger clone is one base away. Given the absence of the conserved phenylalanine or tryptophan at the CDR3 end, a read error is likely. J is TRBJ1-1 and V is TRBV4-1; TRBD1 is a possible D gene (6 bases). The CDR3 loop spans 12 amino acids. Trimming stripped 8 bases from V and 7 bases from J, with 14 bases between. The germline CDR1 and CDR2 sequences are MGHRA and YSYEKL. CDR3 DNA sequence: TGCGCCAGCGCGGGGGGCGAAGGTGAAGCTTTCTCT. This sequence encodes CASAGGEGEAFS.

This clonotype was counted ten times or more. The genes are TRBV14 and TRBJ1-2; 7 nucleotides match TRBD1. The J segment lost 6 bases and the V segment lost 2 bases, leaving 6 bases of the junction unmatched. The CDR3 extends over 14 amino acids. Germline V gene lookup returns CDR1 SGHDN and CDR2 FVKESK. The CDR3 bases are TGTGCCAGCAGCCAACTTGACAGGGTTAATGGCTACACCTTC. It encodes CASSQLDRVNGYTF.

This clonotype was counted many times. J is TRBJ1-2 and V is TRBV12-3 or TRBV12-4, with D perhaps matching TRBD1 (6 bases). The CDR3 has 13 amino acids. V lost 6 bases and J 8 bases, leaving 16 bases between the germline ends. CDR3 sequence reads: CASSPGTKRGYTF. The CDR3 region has the DNA TGTGCCAGCAGCCCCGGGACAAAGCGAGGCTACACCTTC.

This clonotype was detected ten times or more. The chain employs TRBV7-9 and TRBJ1-1; D unresolved. V was pared by 1 base and J by 7 bases, with 10 bases between. Germline values: CDR1 SEHNR, CDR2 FQNEAQ (reference sequence). The CDR3 runs to 13 residues. Here the CDR3 DNA reads TGTGCCAGCAGCTTAGTCGACATTTTTGAAGCTTTCTTT. Amino acid sequence: CASSLVDIFEAFF.

V gene TRBV12-5 combines with J gene TRBJ1-2, with 10 positions matching TRBD1. The V gene end was trimmed by 6 bases and the J gene end by 8 bases; junction bases not matched to a gene: 15. CDR3 size: 16 residues. Germline loops: CDR1 LGHNT, CDR2 FRNRAP. As DNA, the CDR3 is TGTGCTAGTGGACATCTCCGGGACAGGGGCTTACGAGGCTACACCTTC. It specifies CASGHLRDRGLRGYTF.

The chain joins TRBV9 to TRBJ1-1, with unresolved D. The V gene's germline CDR1 is SGDLS and CDR2 YYNGEE. Trimming left V 7 bases short and J 1 base short, with 14 bases between. The CDR3 covers 14 residues. This chain's CDR3 is CASGKGRGNTEAFF. DNA for the CDR3: TGTGCCAGCGGCAAGGGAAGAGGGAACACTGAAGCTTTCTTT.

This clonotype was found many times. V usage is TRBV29-1 and J usage is TRBJ1-1; the D gene is possibly TRBD1 (6 bases). The CDR3 consists of 14 residues. The V gene lost 5 bases and the J gene lost 2 bases, with 15 bases spanning the gap. The germline gives CDR1 SQVTM, CDR2 ANQGSEA. DNA of the CDR3: TGCAGCGTTCACGAGGGGACAACCAACACTGAAGCTTTCTTT. Amino acids: CSVHEGTTNTEAFF.

This clonotype was picked up many times. A read error may account for a junction end that differs from germline. This sequence joins TRBV15 and TRBJ2-5; D tentatively reads TRBD1 or TRBD2 (5 bases each). The CDR3 loop spans 16 amino acids. CDR1 is LNHNV, CDR2 YYDKDF, per germline (reference sequence). The DNA of the CDR3 is TGTGCCACCAGCGGAGACATATCGGGACCTGTGGAGACCCAGTACTTC. Protein: CATSGDISGPVETQYF.

This clonotype appeared many times. The chain uses TRBV13 and TRBJ2-7; D is possibly TRBD1 or TRBD2 (5 bases each). Germline lookup yields CDR1 PRHDT and CDR2 FYEKMQ (reference sequence). The CDR3 contains 18 residues. V dropped 3 bases and J dropped 0 bases, with 21 bases sitting between them. In DNA, the CDR3 is TGTGCCAGCAGCTTGAACCCTCCAGGGACGTTACTCTCCTACGAGCAGTACTTC. Protein product: CASSLNPPGTLLSYEQYF. The variable domain in full, completed from reference TRBV13 and TRBJ2-7, reads AAGVIQSPRHLIKEKRETATLKCYPIPRHDTVYWYQQGPGQDPQFLISFYEKMQSDKGSIPDRFSAQQFSDYHSELNMSSLELGDSALYFCASSLNPPGTLLSYEQYFGPGTRLTVT.

The gene calls are TRBV11-2 and TRBJ2-2; 9 positions agree with TRBD1. V dropped 3 bases and J dropped 1; count of bases not matched to a gene: 3. Per the germline V gene, CDR1 is SGHAT and CDR2 is FQNNGV. This CDR3 region has 16 residues. The CDR3 DNA is TGTGCCAGCAGCTTTAGACAGGGGGAGAACACCGGGGAGCTGTTTTTT. Residues: CASSFRQGENTGELFF.

This clonotype has ten or more counts. The V and J genes are TRBV12-3 or TRBV12-4 and TRBJ1-1; D ambiguous. Trimming shortened V by 3 bases and J by 4 bases, and 12 bases separated the two germline ends. This CDR3 is 14 amino acids long. Written as DNA, the CDR3 is TGTGCCAGCAGTTTCTTCCCCGGGTTCACTGAAGCTTTCTTT. This gives the protein CASSFFPGFTEAFF.

The chain recombines TRBV6-1 with TRBJ1-5, with 9 nucleotides matching TRBD1. The germline CDR1 and CDR2 sequences are MNHNS and SASEGT. V dropped 4 bases and J dropped 4; count of bases not matched to a gene: 8. This CDR3 spans 16 amino acids. The CDR3 region is CASSATTGQGNQPQHF. Here the CDR3 DNA reads TGTGCCAGCAGTGCTACCACCGGACAGGGGAATCAGCCCCAGCATTTT.

The chain has TRBV20-1 and TRBJ2-1, with 15 bases aligning to TRBD2. The trim removed 5 bases at V and 10 bases at J, leaving 0 bases unmatched. The CDR3 is 12 amino acids. From germline, CDR1 is DFQATT and CDR2 SNEGSKA (reference sequence). The CDR3 nucleotides are TGCAGTGCTGGGACTAGCGGGGGGGAGCAGTTCTTC. It translates to CSAGTSGGEQFF.

This clonotype was counted many times. V is TRBV6-5 and J is TRBJ2-5; 7 nucleotides line up with TRBD2. The germline CDR1 and CDR2 sequences are MNHEY and SVGAGI. V lost 7 bases to trimming and J lost 1 base; unmatched junction nucleotides: 12. This CDR3 is built from 16 residues. The CDR3: CASTESLPSGQETQYF. CDR3 coding DNA: TGTGCCAGCACCGAGAGCCTACCTAGCGGCCAAGAGACCCAGTACTTC.

Many counts were recorded for this clonotype. The gene calls are TRBV6-1 and TRBJ1-6; D possibly corresponds to TRBD1 (5 bases). Looked up from germline, CDR1 is MNHNS and CDR2 is SASEGT. The CDR3 length is 14 residues. The V end lost 4 bases, the J end lost 10 bases, and 14 bases lay between the germline ends. The CDR3 is CASSGTPAYSPLHF. Written as DNA, the CDR3 is TGTGCCAGCAGTGGGACACCGGCCTACTCACCCCTCCACTTT.

This clonotype came up many times. The chain joins TRBV28 to TRBJ1-5, with D perhaps TRBD1 (5 bases). In germline, CDR1 is MDHEN, CDR2 SYDVKM. The CDR3 has 16 amino acids. The ends were cut back, 2 bases at V and 6 bases at J, with 17 bases in the middle. The CDR3 sequence: CASSLGSGRGSQPQHF. Written as DNA, the CDR3 is TGTGCCAGCAGTTTAGGATCAGGGAGGGGCAGTCAGCCCCAGCATTTT.

Ten or more counts support this clonotype. The chain has TRBV20-1 and TRBJ2-7; D is possibly TRBD1 (5 bases). Trimming shortened V by 6 bases and J by 0 bases, and 18 bases separated the two germline ends. Germline-derived CDR1 and CDR2 are DFQATT and SNEGSKA (reference sequence). CDR3 length equals 15 residues. CDR3 sequence reads: CSAGASYWGSYEQYF. In DNA, the CDR3 is TGCAGTGCAGGGGCCTCCTATTGGGGCTCCTACGAGCAGTACTTC.

The rearrangement links TRBV6-5 to TRBJ2-3, with D possibly called TRBD1 or TRBD2 (5 bases each). Germline lookup yields CDR1 MNHEY and CDR2 SVGAGI. The V end was cut by 4 bases, the J end by 1 base, with 6 bases between. There are 13 residues in the CDR3. The CDR3, as DNA: TGTGCCAGCAGTTTGGGGGGCACAGATACGCAGTATTTT. This translates into CASSLGGTDTQYF.

This clonotype was found a few times. A much larger clone differs from this one at a single base, so this may be a read error. The J gene is TRBJ2-5, the V gene TRBV6-5; 8 bases are shared with TRBD1. CDR3 length equals 15 residues. Germline assignment: CDR1 MNHEY and CDR2 SVGAGI. The V gene end was trimmed by 1 base and the J gene end by 7 bases; junction bases not matched to a gene: 8. The DNA of the CDR3 is TGTGCCAGCAGTTACTTCGGACAGGGTTTGAGGACCCAGTACTTC. Its translation: CASSYFGQGLRTQYF.

V gene TRBV4-1 combines with J gene TRBJ1-1, with 9 bases lining up with TRBD1. CDR3 length: 14 amino acids. Germline loops: CDR1 MGHRA, CDR2 YSYEKL. With 3 bases clipped from V and 4 bases from J, the junction kept 3 bases outside the gene matches. As DNA, the CDR3 is TGCGCCAGCAGCCATCACAGGGGGCCCACTGAAGCTTTCTTT. It codes for CASSHHRGPTEAFF.

In this sample, this clonotype turned up many times. V and J are TRBV15 and TRBJ2-5; maybe TRBD2 (5 bases). Germline V lookup: CDR1 LNHNV, CDR2 YYDKDF (reference sequence). The CDR3 length is 15 residues. Trimming took off 0 bases at V and 0 bases at J, with 8 bases between the two ends. In DNA form, the CDR3 reads TGTGCCACCAGCAGAGAAGGAGGCCACCAAGAGACCCAGTACTTC. Amino acids: CATSREGGHQETQYF. The full variable domain, its missing parts supplied by reference TRBV15 and TRBJ2-5, is DAMVIQNPRYQVTQFGKPVTLSCSQTLNHNVMYWYQQKSSQAPKLLFHYYDKDFNNEADTPDNFQSRRPNTSFCFLDIRSPGLGDTAMYLCATSREGGHQETQYFGPGTRLLVL.

In its sample, this clonotype was seen many times. The chain employs TRBV12-3 or TRBV12-4 and TRBJ1-2, with D possibly matching TRBD1 (6 bases). This CDR3 has 14 amino acids. V dropped 7 bases and J dropped 7 bases, with 19 bases sitting between them. CDR3 protein: CASISGRGETGYTF. DNA for the CDR3: TGTGCCAGCATATCAGGGAGGGGGGAAACTGGCTACACCTTC.

This clonotype was detected ten times or more. V and J are TRBV12-3 or TRBV12-4 and TRBJ1-5; no definite D call. The V gene lost 4 bases and the J gene lost 3 bases, with 7 bases spanning the gap. The CDR3 consists of 13 residues. Here the CDR3 reads CASSSRHNQPQHF. Written as DNA, the CDR3 is TGTGCCAGCAGTTCCCGACACAATCAGCCCCAGCATTTT.

This clonotype has ten or more counts. At one of its ends the junction is not consistent with the germline gene, which may arise from a read error. This chain connects TRBV5-1 to TRBJ1-1; TRBD1 aligns across 8 bases. The CDR3 spans 16 residues. Germline V lookup: CDR1 SGHRS, CDR2 YFSETQ. The CDR3 spells CASSLLDRESGVETFF. CDR3 nucleotides: TGCGCCAGCAGCTTGTTGGACAGGGAGTCGGGTGTTGAAACTTTCTTT.

This clonotype was recorded many times. V and J are TRBV12-3 or TRBV12-4 and TRBJ1-2; 11 bases are shared with TRBD1. CDR3 size: 15 residues. V shed 2 bases and J 4 bases; nucleotides not matched to a gene: 3. CDR3 nucleotides: TGTGCCAGCAGTTTAAGGGACAGGGGGAGCTATGGCTACACCTTC. This translates into CASSLRDRGSYGYTF.